The 27 T cell receptor beta chains presented below share a single source sample, sequenced in a study of blood T cell repertoires in COVID-19. The table came from immunoSEQ multiplex PCR; TCRdb's copy has only in-frame clones and leaves some out. The sample includes approximately 300,000 clones, about four fifths of them seen just once. Sequencing input: peripheral blood. The receptors were sampled from a person aged 65 to 85 with COVID-19, enrolled during active disease.

The chain is built from TRBV12-3 or TRBV12-4 and TRBJ1-2; D gene uncertain. With 6 bases removed from V and 6 bases from J, the gap between germline ends came to 14 bases. The CDR3 is 13 amino acids. Here the CDR3 DNA reads TGTGCCAGCAGCCCCCCCGGGGTCGATGGCTACACCTTC. Translation gives CASSPPGVDGYTF.

V gene TRBV2 combines with J gene TRBJ2-5, with 15 bases identical to TRBD2. The J segment lost 3 bases and the V segment lost 8 bases, leaving 10 bases of the junction unmatched. The CDR3 runs to 17 residues. In germline, CDR1 is SNHLY, CDR2 FYNNEI. The CDR3 DNA reads as TGTGCCAGCCTCGGACTAGCGGGGGGGTCCACAGAAGAGACCCAGTACTTC. Its translation: CASLGLAGGSTEETQYF.

This clone was detected only a few times. This rearrangement joins TRBV28 to TRBJ2-1; 7 nucleotides agree with TRBD1. The junction had 1 base not matched to a gene; V was cut back by 6 bases and J by 8 bases. The length of the CDR3 is 11 residues. Germline-derived CDR1 and CDR2 are MDHEN and SYDVKM. In nucleotides, the CDR3 is TGTGCCAGCAGGACAGGGTATGAGCAGTTCTTC. Translated, it gives CASRTGYEQFF.

V is TRBV6-6 and J is TRBJ1-1; D uncertain. Trimming shortened V by 9 bases and J by 1 base, and 12 bases separated the two germline ends. From germline, CDR1 is MNHNY and CDR2 SVGAGI (reference sequence). The CDR3 consists of 13 residues. CDR3 coding DNA: TGTGCCAGTTGGACTGCTACGAACACTGAAGCTTTCTTT. This sequence encodes CASWTATNTEAFF.

This sequence joins TRBV27 and TRBJ2-1; 15 bases are shared with TRBD2. Germline CDR1 MNHEY, CDR2 SMNVEV (reference sequence). After removal of 4 bases from V and 4 bases from J, the junction contained 2 bases not matched to a gene. CDR3 length: 16 amino acids. The CDR3 DNA follows: TGTGCCAGCAGTTGGACTAGCGGGAGGGGGTACAATGAGCAGTTCTTC. Translated: CASSWTSGRGYNEQFF.

This clone was seen a single time. J is TRBJ2-7 and V is TRBV6-4; 7 bases are shared with TRBD2. The CDR3 loop spans 16 amino acids. J gave up 0 bases and V 6 bases, and 11 bases lay outside the gene matches. Looked up from germline, CDR1 is MRHNA and CDR2 is SNTAGT. The chain's CDR3 is CASRTKPGLSSYEQYF. CDR3 coding DNA: TGTGCCAGCAGAACAAAACCGGGACTAAGCTCCTACGAGCAGTACTTC.

The chain carries TRBV4-1 and TRBJ1-4, with D uncertain. Germline V gene lookup returns CDR1 MGHRA and CDR2 YSYEKL. With 0 bases removed from V and 8 bases from J, the gap between germline ends came to 19 bases. This CDR3 has 17 amino acids. This CDR3 is CASSQDGWPQRGEKLFF. In DNA, the CDR3 is TGCGCCAGCAGCCAAGATGGGTGGCCTCAAAGAGGAGAAAAACTGTTTTTT.

The chain links TRBV3-1 (or the pseudogene TRBV3-2) to TRBJ1-2; the D is unclear. CDR1 and CDR2 (germline): LGHDT, YNNKEL (reference sequence). V was trimmed by 0 bases and J by 3 bases, leaving 14 bases between them. The CDR3 covers 16 residues. The CDR3 coding sequence is TGTGCCAGCAGCCAAGATTCGGGGTTTCGTGACTATGGCTACACCTTC. Its translation is CASSQDSGFRDYGYTF.

The chain links TRBV9 to TRBJ2-1; unclear D gene. With 0 bases removed from V and 0 bases from J, the gap between germline ends came to 7 bases. CDR3 length equals 15 residues. The germline V gene has CDR1 SGDLS and CDR2 YYNGEE. The CDR3 DNA is TGTGCCAGCAGCGTAGTTCCGAGCTCCTACAATGAGCAGTTCTTC. It specifies CASSVVPSSYNEQFF. Drawing the rest from reference TRBV9 and TRBJ2-1, the complete variable domain is DSGVTQTPKHLITATGQRVTLRCSPRSGDLSVYWYQQSLDQGLQFLIQYYNGEERAKGNILERFSAQQFPDLHSELNLSSLELGDSALYFCASSVVPSSYNEQFFGPGTRLTVL.

The chain joins TRBV7-2 to TRBJ1-5; 7 bases map to TRBD1. The V and J ends lost 5 bases and 4 bases, in that order; junction bases with no gene match: 11. This CDR3 region has 16 residues. Germline CDR1 SGHTA, CDR2 FQGNSA. CDR3 nucleotide sequence: TGTGCCAGCAGCCCAACCGAGAGGACAGGTAATCAGCCCCAGCATTTT. Residues: CASSPTERTGNQPQHF.

V is TRBV28 and J is TRBJ1-2, with D unclear. Looked up from germline, CDR1 is MDHEN and CDR2 is SYDVKM. CDR3 length: 13 amino acids. V gave up 6 bases and J gave up 2 bases, with 10 bases separating them. The CDR3 DNA sequence: TGTGCCAGCAGGGGAGGTCCAAACTATGGCTACACCTTC. Its protein is CASRGGPNYGYTF.

V usage is TRBV4-1 and J usage is TRBJ1-6; TRBD1 matches at 9 bases. The CDR3 runs 14 residues. V trimming: 4 bases; J trimming: 8 bases; junction bases outside the gene matches: 3. Looked up from germline, CDR1 is MGHRA and CDR2 is YSYEKL. The CDR3 coding sequence is TGCGCCAGCAGCCCGTGGGACAGGGATTCACCCCTCCACTTT. Encoded protein: CASSPWDRDSPLHF.

The chain combines TRBV6-2 or TRBV6-3 with TRBJ2-4, with D hard to call. Germline CDR1 reads MNHEY; CDR2 reads SVGEGT. Trimming stripped 4 bases from V and 1 base from J, with 11 bases between. The CDR3 loop spans 15 amino acids. The CDR3 loop is CASSSLEYAKNIQYF. CDR3 nucleotides: TGTGCCAGCAGTTCCTTAGAGTACGCCAAAAACATTCAGTACTTC.

This chain connects TRBV5-6 to TRBJ2-2, with 11 bases that match TRBD1. CDR1 and CDR2 from the germline V gene are SGHDT and YYEEEE. Unmatched junction bases numbered 7, after V lost 3 bases and J lost 6 bases. The CDR3 has 16 amino acids. CDR3 region: CASSSPGQGVSGELFF. Here the CDR3 DNA reads TGTGCCAGCAGCTCACCGGGACAGGGGGTTTCCGGGGAGCTGTTTTTT.

A few counts support this clone. V is TRBV7-2 and J is TRBJ1-2; D is undetermined. The CDR3 is made up of 13 amino acids. Germline-derived CDR1 and CDR2 are SGHTA and FQGNSA. V was trimmed by 1 base and J by 4 bases, leaving 7 bases between them. CDR3 in amino acids: CASSLERPYGYTF. The CDR3 region has the DNA TGTGCCAGCAGCTTAGAGCGGCCCTATGGCTACACCTTC. Looking up the rest from reference TRBV7-2 and TRBJ1-2 gives the full variable domain: GAGVSQSPSNKVTEKGKDVELRCDPISGHTALYWYRQSLGQGLEFLIYFQGNSAPDKSGLPSDRFSAERTGGSVSTLTIQRTQQEDSAVYLCASSLERPYGYTFGSGTRLTVV.

V and J are TRBV5-1 and TRBJ1-1; TRBD1 matches 10 bases. This CDR3 is built from 14 residues. Germline CDR1 and CDR2: SGHRS and YFSETQ. With V trimmed by 4 bases and J by 10 bases, 10 bases remained unmatched. The CDR3 coding sequence is TGCGCCAGCAGCGCGCTTCCGGGACAGGGGAGAGCTTTCTTT. It specifies CASSALPGQGRAFF.

As regards this clone: The same CDR3 also results from other DNA sequences found in this sample. V and J are TRBV6-5 and TRBJ1-1; D is uncertain. Germline V lookup: CDR1 MNHEY, CDR2 SVGAGI. This CDR3 contains 11 residues. Deletions cut 6 bases from V and 1 base from J, with 3 bases between. The CDR3 DNA sequence: TGTGCCAGCAGCCGGAACACTGAAGCTTTCTTT. Protein sequence: CASSRNTEAFF.

This sequence joins TRBV7-2 and TRBJ1-1, with 9 positions matching TRBD1. The germline V gene encodes CDR1 SGHTA and CDR2 FQGNSA. V shed 1 base, J shed 5 bases, and the junction held 5 bases outside the gene matches. The CDR3 covers 15 residues. The CDR3 reads CASSLDGQGHTEAFF. Here the CDR3 DNA reads TGTGCCAGCAGCTTAGACGGACAGGGGCATACTGAAGCTTTCTTT.

The chain employs TRBV6-5 and TRBJ2-1, with 9 bases aligning to TRBD2. The V gene end was trimmed by 5 bases and the J gene end by 12 bases; junction bases not matched to a gene: 8. CDR3 length: 13 amino acids. Germline lookup yields CDR1 MNHEY and CDR2 SVGAGI. The CDR3 loop is CASSLAGSLGQFF. DNA of the CDR3: TGTGCCAGCAGTCTAGCGGGAAGTTTAGGGCAGTTCTTC.

This chain uses TRBV19 with TRBJ1-4; D is unclear. The V gene lost 1 base and the J gene lost 0 bases, with 9 bases spanning the gap. The CDR3 loop spans 16 amino acids. Looked up from germline, CDR1 is LNHDA and CDR2 is SQIVND (reference sequence). CDR3 nucleotide sequence: TGTGCCAGTAGTATAGGCCTGGGAGCAACTAATGAAAAACTGTTTTTT. This encodes CASSIGLGATNEKLFF.

The chain carries TRBV10-3 and TRBJ1-1, with D perhaps TRBD1 (5 bases). This CDR3 is built from 15 residues. CDR1 ENHRY and CDR2 SYGVKD come from the germline V gene. V lost 10 bases and J 6 bases, leaving 24 bases between the germline ends. This CDR3 reads CATFRGGGEVAEAFF. CDR3 DNA sequence: TGTGCCACCTTCCGCGGTGGAGGGGAGGTCGCTGAAGCTTTCTTT.

This clone was recorded a few times. This rearrangement joins TRBV6-6 to TRBJ2-4, with a possible D match to TRBD2 (6 bases). The CDR3 covers 14 residues. V lost 7 bases to trimming and J lost 0 bases, with 10 bases between them. Germline assignment: CDR1 MNHNY and CDR2 SVGAGI (reference sequence). CDR3 amino acids: CASTEGGAKNIQYF. CDR3 sequence (DNA): TGTGCCAGCACGGAGGGCGGAGCCAAAAACATTCAGTACTTC.

The chain couples TRBV4-1 to TRBJ2-1, with 10 positions matching TRBD1. The V and J ends lost 0 bases and 13 bases, in that order; junction bases with no gene match: 9. Germline V lookup: CDR1 MGHRA, CDR2 YSYEKL. This CDR3 has 15 residues. The CDR3 DNA is TGCGCCAGCAGCCAAGAGGGGACAGGGGTCTTCTTACAGTTCTTC. It codes for CASSQEGTGVFLQFF.

This clone was recorded only once. This chain links TRBV7-9 with TRBJ2-5, with D unclear. Germline-derived CDR1 and CDR2 are SEHNR and FQNEAQ (reference sequence). This CDR3 has 17 amino acids. Trimming removed 5 bases from V and 1 base from J, with 20 bases in between. CDR3 in amino acids: CASSPLPKTLLQETQYF. Here the CDR3 DNA reads TGTGCCAGCAGCCCCCTCCCCAAAACCTTACTCCAAGAGACCCAGTACTTC.

The genes are TRBV4-3 and TRBJ2-1; D might be TRBD1 (5 bases). This CDR3 is built from 15 residues. Germline V gives CDR1 LGHNA, CDR2 YSLEER. Trimming left V 2 bases short and J 8 bases short, with 16 bases between. In nucleotides, the CDR3 is TGCGCCAGCAGCCAATCTGGTACCAGGGCGTATGAGCAGTTCTTC. Protein product: CASSQSGTRAYEQFF.

The chain has TRBV4-3 and TRBJ2-5, with 12 bases matching TRBD1. Trimming took 1 base from V and 11 from J; bases not matched to a gene: 8. Germline CDR1 is LGHNA and CDR2 is YSLEER. The CDR3 has 15 residues. CDR3 protein: CASSQVPGQGAYQYF. Written as DNA, the CDR3 is TGCGCCAGCAGCCAAGTCCCGGGACAGGGGGCCTATCAGTACTTC.

The chain couples TRBV3-1 (or the pseudogene TRBV3-2) to TRBJ2-1; no clear D gene. The V end lost 0 bases, the J end lost 9 bases, and 6 bases lay between the germline ends. Germline V gives CDR1 LGHDT, CDR2 YNNKEL (reference sequence). This CDR3 contains 12 residues. The CDR3 sequence: CASSQDIVEQFF. DNA for the CDR3: TGTGCCAGCAGCCAAGATATTGTTGAGCAGTTCTTC.